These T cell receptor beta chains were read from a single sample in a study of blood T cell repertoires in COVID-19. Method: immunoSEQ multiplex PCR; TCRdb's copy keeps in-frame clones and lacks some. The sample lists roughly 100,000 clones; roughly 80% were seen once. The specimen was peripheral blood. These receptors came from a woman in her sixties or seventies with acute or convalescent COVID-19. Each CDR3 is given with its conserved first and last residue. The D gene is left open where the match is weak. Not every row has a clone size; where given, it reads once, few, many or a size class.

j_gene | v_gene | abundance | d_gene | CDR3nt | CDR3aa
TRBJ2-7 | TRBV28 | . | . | TGTGCCAGCAGTTCAGGACAGAGCTACGAGCAGTACTTC | CASSSGQSYEQYF
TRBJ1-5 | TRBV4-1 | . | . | TGCGCCAGCAGCCAAGACAGGAGCAATCAGCCCCAGCATTTT | CASSQDRSNQPQHF
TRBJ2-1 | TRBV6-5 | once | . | TGTGCCAGCAGTTACTCGGTCGGGACAAAAAATGAGCAGTTCTTC | CASSYSVGTKNEQFF
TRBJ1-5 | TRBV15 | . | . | TGTGCCACCAGCAGAGGCAGGGAGGGCGGACAGCCCCAGCATTTT | CATSRGREGGQPQHF
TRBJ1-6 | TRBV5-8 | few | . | TGTGCCAGCAGCTTGGCCCTGAGCTCCTATAATTCACCCCTCCACTTT | CASSLALSSYNSPLHF
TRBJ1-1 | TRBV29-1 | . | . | TGCAGCGTTGGCAGGGACACTGAAGCTTTCTTT | CSVGRDTEAFF
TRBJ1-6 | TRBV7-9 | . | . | TGTGCCAGCAGCTTAGATCTCCAGAGCGGCTTTTATAATTCACCCCTCCACTTT | CASSLDLQSGFYNSPLHF
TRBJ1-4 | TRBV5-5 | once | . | TGTGCCAGCAGCTTGGGACCCAGGGCCCTTAATGAAAAACTGTTTTTT | CASSLGPRALNEKLFF
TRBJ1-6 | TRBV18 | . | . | TGTGCCAGCTCACCCGGAGGTGGGAATTCACCCCTCCACTTT | CASSPGGGNSPLHF
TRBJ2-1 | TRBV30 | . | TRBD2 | TGTGCCTGGAGACTAGCGGATGAGCAGTTCTTC | CAWRLADEQFF
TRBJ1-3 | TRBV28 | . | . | TGTGCCAGCAGAGGGACTGCCGGAAACACCATATATTTT | CASRGTAGNTIYF
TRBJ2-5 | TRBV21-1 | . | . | TGTGCCAGCAGCATCACGACAACTCAAGAGACCCAGTACTTC | CASSITTTQETQYF
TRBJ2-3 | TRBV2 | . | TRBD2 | TGTGCCACCTTATTAGGACTAGCGGGACGGAGTACGCAGTATTTT | CATLLGLAGRSTQYF
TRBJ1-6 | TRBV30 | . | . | TGTGCCTGGGCTCACGGAACACAGGATTCACCCCTCCACTTT | CAWAHGTQDSPLHF
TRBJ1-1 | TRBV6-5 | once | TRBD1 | TGTGCCAGCAGTCGAGAACAGGGGGAAGCTTTCTTT | CASSREQGEAFF